This T cell receptor beta chain originates from a study of blood T cell repertoires in COVID-19. Turning to the study itself: From the United States, Italy and Spain came samples of acute and convalescent COVID-19. In each case, the material was cDNA or gDNA derived from T cells, B-cell-depleted T cells, or PBMCs.

Germline values: CDR1 MNHEY, CDR2 SMNVEV (reference sequence). The V and J ends lost 6 bases and 6 bases, in that order; junction bases with no gene match: 8. CDR3 length equals 15 residues. Authors' processing steps: Quantification of nucleated cells was approximated via reference gene primer amplification. The repertoire was sequenced with immunoSEQ multiplex PCR; TCRdb's copy has only in-frame clones and lacks some. Clone size and the V and J calls come from that table; the DNA yielded D and trimming. The sample holds under 150,000 clones, approximately 84% seen once. The sequence was collected from a woman of 80 years or more with acute or convalescent COVID-19. The rearrangement joins TRBV27 to TRBJ1-5; 10 positions match TRBD1. The sample consisted of peripheral blood. The CDR3 loop reads CASRSTGGVGQPQHF. CDR3 DNA sequence: TGTGCCAGCAGGTCGACAGGGGGCGTGGGTCAGCCCCAGCATTTT.